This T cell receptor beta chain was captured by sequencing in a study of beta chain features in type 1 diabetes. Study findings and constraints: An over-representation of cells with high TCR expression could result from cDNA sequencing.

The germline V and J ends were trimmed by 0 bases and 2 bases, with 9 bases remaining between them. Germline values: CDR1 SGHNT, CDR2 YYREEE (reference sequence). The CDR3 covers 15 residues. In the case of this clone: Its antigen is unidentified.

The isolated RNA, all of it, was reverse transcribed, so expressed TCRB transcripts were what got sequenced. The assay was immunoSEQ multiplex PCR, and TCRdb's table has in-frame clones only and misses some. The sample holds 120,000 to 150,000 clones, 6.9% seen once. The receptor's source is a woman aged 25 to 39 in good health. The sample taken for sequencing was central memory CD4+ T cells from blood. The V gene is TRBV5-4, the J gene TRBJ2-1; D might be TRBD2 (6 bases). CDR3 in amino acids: CASSLASETYNEQFF. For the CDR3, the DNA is TGTGCCAGCAGCTTGGCTAGCGAGACCTACAATGAGCAGTTCTTC.